These 17 T cell receptor beta chains were all obtained from the same sample, sequenced in a study of human T cells and chemical hapten exposure. MiXCR was run by TCRdb on the RACE reads, yielding one entry per CDR3 protein. The sample yields a few hundred thousand distinct CDR3 sequences, about 6.9% seen once. The time point: patch test 2, 6 weeks after DPC sensitization. This sample's treatment: therapeutic diphenylcyclopropenone sensitization with weekly scalp DPC. Sequenced material: whole blood, taken in connection with sensitization to the hapten diphenylcyclopropenone (DPC). These receptors all stem from a young woman with alopecia areata. Some clones in this sample may be carry-over from other donors' samples.

This clonotype was observed a few times. V is TRBV3-1 and J is TRBJ2-3; the match to TRBD1 covers 9 bases. V dropped 4 bases and J dropped 0; count of bases not matched to a gene: 8. Germline CDR1 is LGHDT and CDR2 is YNNKEL (reference sequence). The CDR3 contains 17 residues. DNA of the CDR3: TGTGCCAGCAGCCGCCGGACAGGGGACGGGAGCACAGATACGCAGTATTTT. Its protein is CASSRRTGDGSTDTQYF.

The chain joins TRBV4-2 to TRBJ2-1, with 7 bases aligning to TRBD2. This CDR3 is built from 15 residues. Germline trimming cut 0 bases from V and 4 bases from J; bases unmatched to any gene: 3. CDR1 LGHNA and CDR2 YNFKEQ come from the germline V gene. The CDR3 DNA sequence: TGTGCCAGCAGCCAAGAAGACGGGGGGTACAATGAGCAGTTCTTC. Protein: CASSQEDGGYNEQFF.

The sample holds many counts of this clonotype. The V call is TRBV28, the J call TRBJ1-5, with D tentatively TRBD1 (5 bases). Germline V gives CDR1 MDHEN, CDR2 SYDVKM. Trimming removed 6 bases at V and 5 bases at J, with 11 bases between. This CDR3 comprises 13 residues. In DNA, the CDR3 is TGTGCCAGCAGGGGGACCCTGGATCAGCCCCAGCATTTT. It is translated as CASRGTLDQPQHF.

V and J are TRBV5-1 and TRBJ2-5; possibly TRBD1 for D (5 bases). Germline-derived CDR1 and CDR2 are SGHRS and YFSETQ. Trimming took 1 base from V and 1 from J, leaving 17 bases between them. The CDR3 has 17 amino acids. CDR3 residues: CASSLTGHTPRQETQYF. The CDR3 DNA is TGCGCCAGCAGCTTGACAGGACACACTCCACGCCAAGAGACCCAGTACTTC.

This clonotype was seen at least ten times. V usage is TRBV28 and J usage is TRBJ1-2, with a tentative D call TRBD1 (5 bases). Looked up from germline, CDR1 is MDHEN and CDR2 is SYDVKM. Trimming shortened V by 7 bases and J by 5 bases, and 17 bases separated the two germline ends. This CDR3 spans 14 amino acids. For the CDR3, the DNA is TGTGCCAGCAACGGGGCCCCTGGGAAATATGGCTACACCTTC. As protein: CASNGAPGKYGYTF.

Only a few counts were recorded for this clonotype. The rearrangement joins TRBV12-3 or TRBV12-4 to TRBJ2-5; weak D call: TRBD1 (6 bases). V was shortened by 7 bases and J by 3 bases, with 12 bases between the two germline ends. The CDR3 contains 13 residues. The CDR3 region is CASTLRGKETQYF. The CDR3 nucleotides are TGTGCCAGCACCTTGAGGGGGAAAGAGACCCAGTACTTC.

This clonotype has more than one count but fewer than ten. V is TRBV6-6 and J is TRBJ1-6; D may be TRBD1 (5 bases). The CDR3 extends over 17 amino acids. The V gene lost 4 bases and the J gene lost 3 bases, with 16 bases spanning the gap. In germline, CDR1 is MNHNY, CDR2 SVGAGI (reference sequence). CDR3 bases: TGTGCCAGCAGTTCTTCCGCGGGGCAAATCTATAATTCACCCCTCCACTTT. Translating gives CASSSSAGQIYNSPLHF.

This clonotype was recorded a few times. The V gene is TRBV10-3, the J gene TRBJ2-6, with TRBD1 as a possible D gene (5 bases). Trimming pared 4 bases from V and 0 bases from J, leaving 22 bases between. The CDR3 runs 20 residues. From germline, CDR1 is ENHRY and CDR2 SYGVKD. CDR3 nucleotide sequence: TGTGCCATCAGTGCCGGCAGGGTCCTATTAACCAACTCTGGGGCCAACGTCCTGACTTTC. This encodes CAISAGRVLLTNSGANVLTF.

In this sample, this clonotype turned up many times. The gene calls are TRBV7-2 and TRBJ1-2, with no clear D. V lost 0 bases and J lost 8, with 13 bases in between. The germline V gene has CDR1 SGHTA and CDR2 FQGNSA. The CDR3 is made up of 14 amino acids. CDR3 sequence (DNA): TGTGCCAGCAGCTTAGCGATGCCAGACCCAGGCTACACCTTC. It codes for CASSLAMPDPGYTF. Using reference TRBV7-2 and TRBJ1-2 for the parts outside the CDR3, the full variable domain is GAGVSQSPSNKVTEKGKDVELRCDPISGHTALYWYRQSLGQGLEFLIYFQGNSAPDKSGLPSDRFSAERTGGSVSTLTIQRTQQEDSAVYLCASSLAMPDPGYTFGSGTRLTVV.

This clonotype was seen at least ten times. The chain couples TRBV6-2 or TRBV6-3 to TRBJ2-1, with 10 bases aligning to TRBD2. The CDR3 consists of 17 residues. The trim removed 7 bases at V and 0 bases at J, leaving 9 bases unmatched. Germline CDR1 and CDR2: MNHEY and SVGEGT. CDR3 in DNA: TGTGCCAGCATCAATAATCCTAGCGGGAGCTCCTACAATGAGCAGTTCTTC. Protein product: CASINNPSGSSYNEQFF.

This clonotype appeared many times. The DNA for the CDR3 is TGCGCCAGCAGCTTAGGGGACACTAATGAAAAACTGTTTTTT. Its protein product is CASSLGDTNEKLFF. The rearrangement uses TRBV5-1 and TRBJ1-4; TRBD1 is a possible D gene (5 bases). The V gene lost 2 bases and the J gene lost 2 bases, with 7 bases spanning the gap. Germline V CDR1 and CDR2: SGHRS, YFSETQ. The CDR3 has 14 residues.

The rearrangement uses TRBV7-9 and TRBJ2-3, with D perhaps matching TRBD2 (5 bases). The CDR3 is 15 amino acids. With 2 bases removed from V and 4 bases from J, the gap between germline ends came to 13 bases. Germline V gene lookup returns CDR1 SEHNR and CDR2 FQNEAQ (reference sequence). The CDR3 DNA sequence: TGTGCCAGCAGCTTACAGCGGCAACCGTCAGATACGCAGTATTTT. It encodes CASSLQRQPSDTQYF.

This clonotype was counted a few times. The gene calls are TRBV7-2 and TRBJ1-5; 8 bases are a match to TRBD1. The germline gives CDR1 SGHTA, CDR2 FQGNSA. V shed 2 bases, J shed 5 bases, and the junction held 17 bases outside the gene matches. This CDR3 region has 19 residues. The CDR3 region is CASSLLISGGPGGYQPQHF. The DNA of the CDR3 is TGTGCCAGCAGCTTACTAATTAGTGGCGGTCCAGGGGGCTATCAGCCCCAGCATTTT.

This chain links TRBV10-3 with TRBJ2-5; TRBD2 is a possible D gene (6 bases). Germline assignment: CDR1 ENHRY and CDR2 SYGVKD. This CDR3 is built from 13 residues. Trimming cost V 7 bases and J 10 bases, with 19 bases left between them. The CDR3: CAIKDVAAGIQYF. As DNA, the CDR3 is TGTGCCATCAAGGATGTCGCGGCGGGGATCCAGTACTTC.

This rearrangement joins TRBV6-5 to TRBJ2-1; TRBD2 is a possible D gene (5 bases). The germline CDR1 and CDR2 sequences are MNHEY and SVGAGI. This CDR3 spans 14 amino acids. V was pared by 6 bases and J by 7 bases, with 16 bases between. Written as DNA, the CDR3 is TGTGCCAGCAGCACCGGAGCCAGAGGGAATGAGCAGTTCTTC. As protein: CASSTGARGNEQFF.

Many counts were recorded for this clonotype. The rearrangement joins TRBV21-1 to TRBJ1-4. TRBV21-1 is an annotated pseudogene. The CDR3 contains 15 residues. CDR3 amino acids: CASSTKPRSNEKLFF. The DNA of the CDR3 is TGTGCCAGCAGCACAAAGCCACGGAGTAATGAAAAACTGTTTTTT.

This clonotype was seen ten or more times. J is TRBJ1-3 and V is TRBV12-5; D unclear. Trimming took 5 bases from V and 2 from J, leaving 7 bases between them. Germline values: CDR1 LGHNT, CDR2 FRNRAP. There are 13 residues in the CDR3. CDR3 nucleotides: TGTGCTAGTGGTCCTGACCCTGGAAACACCATATATTTT. It translates to CASGPDPGNTIYF. The full variable domain, its missing parts supplied by reference TRBV12-5 and TRBJ1-3, is DARVTQTPRHKVTEMGQEVTMRCQPILGHNTVFWYRQTMMQGLELLAYFRNRAPLDDSGMPKDRFSAEMPDATLATLKIQPSEPRDSAVYFCASGPDPGNTIYFGEGSWLTVV.